This T cell receptor (beta chain) was sequenced in a study of cytomegalovirus exposure and HLA in healthy donors. Study-wide results and limits: Investigators reported over 150 TCR beta chains as tied to cytomegalovirus.

V was clipped by 1 base and J by 2 bases; unmatched bases: 7. Germline V gives CDR1 SGHDN, CDR2 FVKESK. The CDR3 runs to 16 residues. About this clone itself: Its antigen is unknown.

The PCR was carried out with 60 Vbeta primers and 13 Jbeta primers. Libraries were prepared by immunoSEQ multiplex PCR; TCRdb keeps only in-frame clonotypes and omits some of them. The sample has approximately 150,000 clones; roughly two thirds are singletons. The TCR comes from a woman aged 25 to 39 in good health and CMV-seronegative. The sequenced sample was PBMCs. The rearrangement uses TRBV14 and TRBJ2-5, with TRBD2 matching 7 bases. The CDR3 DNA sequence: TGTGCCAGCAGCCAAGTACTAGCGTCAGTACAAGAGACCCAGTACTTC. It is translated as CASSQVLASVQETQYF.